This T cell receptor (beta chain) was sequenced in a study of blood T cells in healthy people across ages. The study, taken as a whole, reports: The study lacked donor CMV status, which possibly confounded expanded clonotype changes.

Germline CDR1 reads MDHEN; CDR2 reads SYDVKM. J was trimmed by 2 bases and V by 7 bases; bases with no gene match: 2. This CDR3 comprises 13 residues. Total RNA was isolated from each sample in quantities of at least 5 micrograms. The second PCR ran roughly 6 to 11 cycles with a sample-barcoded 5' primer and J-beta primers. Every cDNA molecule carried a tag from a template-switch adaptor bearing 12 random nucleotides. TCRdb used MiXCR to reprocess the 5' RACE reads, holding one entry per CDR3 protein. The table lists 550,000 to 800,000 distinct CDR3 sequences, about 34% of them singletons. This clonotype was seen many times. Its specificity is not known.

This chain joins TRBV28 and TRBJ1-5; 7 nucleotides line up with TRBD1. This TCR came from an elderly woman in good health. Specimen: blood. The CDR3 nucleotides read TGTGCCAGCAAAACAGGGGGCAATCAGCCCCAGCATTTT. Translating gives CASKTGGNQPQHF.